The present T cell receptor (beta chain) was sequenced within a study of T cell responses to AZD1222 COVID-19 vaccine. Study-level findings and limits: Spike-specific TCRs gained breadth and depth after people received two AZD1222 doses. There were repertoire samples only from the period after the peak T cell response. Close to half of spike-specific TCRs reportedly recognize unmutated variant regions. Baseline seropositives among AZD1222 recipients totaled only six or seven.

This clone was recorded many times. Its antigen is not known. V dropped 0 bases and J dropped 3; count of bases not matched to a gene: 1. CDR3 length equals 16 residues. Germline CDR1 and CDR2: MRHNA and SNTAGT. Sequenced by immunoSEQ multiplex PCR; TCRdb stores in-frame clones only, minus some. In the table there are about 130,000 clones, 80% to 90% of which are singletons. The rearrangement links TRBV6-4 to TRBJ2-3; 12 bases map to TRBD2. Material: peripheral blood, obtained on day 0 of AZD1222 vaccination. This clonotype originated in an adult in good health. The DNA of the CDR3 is TGTGCCAGCAGTGACTCCGGGACTAGCGGGACAGATACGCAGTATTTT. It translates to CASSDSGTSGTDTQYF.